This T cell receptor (beta chain) was captured in a study of cytomegalovirus exposure and HLA in healthy donors. 60 Vbeta and 13 Jbeta primers were used in PCR. Here immunoSEQ multiplex PCR was the method, and the copy in TCRdb shows in-frame clones only, minus some. The listing contains 60,000 to 85,000 clones. Sequenced: PBMCs. The receptor was isolated from a man aged 45-65 years in good health and CMV-seropositive.

CDR3 coding DNA: TGTGCCAGCAGCCCCCCTAATACGGAACTCTCGGGAGGAAACACCATATATTTT. Encoded protein: CASSPPNTELSGGNTIYF. The chain uses TRBV9 and TRBJ1-3, with D unresolved. With 4 bases removed from V and 4 bases from J, the gap between germline ends came to 24 bases. This CDR3 is built from 18 residues. Germline loops: CDR1 SGDLS, CDR2 YYNGEE. Drawing the rest from reference TRBV9 and TRBJ1-3, the complete variable domain is DSGVTQTPKHLITATGQRVTLRCSPRSGDLSVYWYQQSLDQGLQFLIQYYNGEERAKGNILERFSAQQFPDLHSELNLSSLELGDSALYFCASSPPNTELSGGNTIYFGEGSWLTVV.